Detailed here is one TCR beta chain. The antigen this receptor binds is unknown. No much larger clone is present one base from it, and per-base qualities are unavailable. TCRbeta CDR3 regions were amplified from genomic DNA by means of the immunoSEQ Assay, a bias-controlled multiplex PCR. Per the original workflow: The number of nucleated cells in each sample was estimated from the amplification of reference gene primers within the assay. To quantify the absolute abundance of each unique TCRbeta CDR3 rearrangement, sequence reads were collapsed and filtered. For each sample, productive Simpson clonality was calculated as the square root of Simpson's diversity index across productive rearrangements. Sourced from immuneACCESS, this table was stored by TCRdb with only in-frame sequences that have V and J called. A share of the clones is absent; for the studies checked, an unresolved V gene accounts for under half, and the remainder has no known explanation. Clone size and V and J calls were adopted from that table, with D and trimming inferred from the DNA. The sample table shows 300,000 to 450,000 clones, and roughly 86% are seen once. The top ten clonotypes cover approximately 1.2% of the sample.

CDR1 SGHAT and CDR2 FQNNGV were looked up in the germline V gene. There are 16 amino acids in the CDR3, from cysteine to phenylalanine inclusive. CDR3 DNA only is kept here, 48 bases in frame from base 1. The germline V and J ends show losses of 5 bases and 4 bases respectively, and no gene match explains 8 bases of the junction. The data are from a study of blood T cell repertoires in COVID-19 (dated by TCRdb to 2019 to 2021). General notes on the study: The collaborator samples originated in the United States, Italy and Spain and spanned the acute and convalescent phases of COVID-19. The material from the prospective study consisted of cDNA or gDNA derived from T cells, B-cell-depleted T cells, or PBMCs. Deeply sampled blood TCRbeta repertoires from subjects exposed to, actively infected with, or recovered from COVID-19 were included in the dataset. The repertoires were released in a freely available public database intended as a resource for research on the immune response to SARS-CoV-2. Samples came from the ongoing ImmuneRACE study (first 160 participants) plus 1,254 subjects from 6 global collaborators. Sample metadata almost always included a de-identified subject ID, COVID-19 status, age in years and sex. Where available, HLA class I and class II types were taken from metadata supplied by the sample provider and were not determined by assay-based typing.

Results and caveats for the whole study, not just this receptor: The amount of clinical and demographic metadata varied by source and participant and was provided uncurated.

Enrolling through a virtual design, the prospective study's participants ranged in age from roughly 18 to 95 years and lived across approximately 25 United States geographic areas. Cohort assignment in the prospective study relied on participant-reported clinical history from a screening survey and a study questionnaire. For ImmuneRACE Cohort 3, a participant was defined as recovered based on two consecutive negative NP/OP PCR tests, clearance by a healthcare professional, or resolution of symptoms. In the prospective study, mobile phlebotomists collected whole blood, serum and a nasopharyngeal or oropharyngeal swab from each participant. Additional blood draws and questionnaires over a 2-month period could optionally be provided by prospective study participants. Prospective study blood samples were shipped either frozen or at room temperature before DNA extraction.

Material for sequencing was PBMCs or T cells enriched from blood (not recorded which). This receptor was identified in a man younger than 45 who had recovered from COVID-19. The rearrangement combines TRBV11-2 with TRBJ2-1; TRBD2 agrees with 10 junctional bases. The CDR3 region reads CASSPLSSGSYNEQFF. At the DNA level, the sequence is TGTGCCAGCAGCCCTCTATCTAGCGGGAGTTACAATGAGCAGTTCTTC.